This T cell receptor beta chain was recorded in a study of identical twins. Study-level results: A cross-sectional statistical analysis, not follow-up of the same donors, supported the conclusions.

TCRdb analysed the 5' RACE reads with MiXCR anew, one entry per CDR3 protein. There are hundreds of thousands of distinct CDR3 sequences in the sample; roughly an eighth occur only once, and around 1.6% lies in the top ten. As regards this clonotype: The antigen is undetermined.

This CDR3 has 13 residues. Germline V gene sequence: CDR1 SGHDN, CDR2 FVKESK. V lost 4 bases to trimming and J lost 0 bases, with 7 bases between them. The same data also contributed to another study, on yellow fever vaccine responses in identical twins. That paper states: Twins' vaccine T cell responses were reported to seem partly convergent and partly personalized.

This chain links TRBV14 with TRBJ2-7; D is perhaps TRBD2 (5 bases). The material sequenced was PBMCs. This TCR was sampled from a woman under 30 in good health. The CDR3 DNA is TGTGCCAGCAGCCGAGGGAGCTCCTACGAGCAGTACTTC. Its protein is CASSRGSSYEQYF.